Each of the 12 T cell receptor beta chains below was sequenced from the same sample in a study of blood T cell repertoires in COVID-19. Only in-frame clones appear in the TCRdb table, and some are missing; sequencing was by immunoSEQ multiplex PCR. The sample lists tens of thousands of clones; about nine tenths were seen once. The sequenced sample was peripheral blood. Receptors were obtained from a man aged 45-60 years with active COVID-19.

V gene TRBV18 combines with J gene TRBJ1-1; D perhaps matches TRBD1 (5 bases). V lost 5 bases and J lost 3, with 10 bases in between. CDR3 size: 13 residues. CDR1 and CDR2 from the germline V gene are KGHSH and LQKENI. DNA for the CDR3: TGTGCCAGCTCAGCGATGACAGACACTGAAGCTTTCTTT. This codes for CASSAMTDTEAFF.

The chain uses TRBV4-3 and TRBJ2-5; 9 positions agree with TRBD2. With V trimmed by 0 bases and J by 5 bases, 10 bases remained unmatched. Per the germline V gene, CDR1 is LGHNA and CDR2 is YSLEER. The length of the CDR3 is 17 residues. The CDR3 is CASSQDFTAGGPETQYF. The CDR3 DNA reads TGCGCCAGCAGCCAAGATTTCACGGCGGGGGGGCCTGAGACCCAGTACTTC.

The rearrangement uses TRBV7-9 and TRBJ1-3; D may be TRBD1 (5 bases). Trimming removed 5 bases from V and 1 base from J, with 9 bases in between. Germline V CDR1 and CDR2: SEHNR, FQNEAQ (reference sequence). The CDR3 is made up of 14 amino acids. DNA for the CDR3: TGTGCCAGCAGCCAGACAGCATCTGGAAACACCATATATTTT. As protein: CASSQTASGNTIYF.

The chain recombines TRBV7-6 with TRBJ1-2, with D possibly being TRBD1 (5 bases). CDR1 and CDR2 from the germline V gene are SGHVS and FNYEAQ. The V end was cut by 5 bases, the J end by 8 bases, with 15 bases between. This CDR3 has 13 residues. The DNA for the CDR3 is TGTGCCAGCAGCCCAGGGCCAGGGCAGGGCTACACCTTC. Amino acid sequence: CASSPGPGQGYTF.

The V gene is TRBV13, the J gene TRBJ2-1, with 8 bases aligning to TRBD2. Germline trimming cut 4 bases from V and 7 bases from J; bases unmatched to any gene: 12. From germline, CDR1 is PRHDT and CDR2 FYEKMQ (reference sequence). The CDR3 spans 16 residues. The CDR3 sequence is CASSSRIAGLQNEQFF. The CDR3 DNA reads TGTGCCAGCAGCTCCCGTATAGCGGGACTCCAGAATGAGCAGTTCTTC.

This sequence joins TRBV5-4 and TRBJ2-5; possibly TRBD2 for D (5 bases). The V end was cut by 4 bases, the J end by 0 bases, with 10 bases between. Looked up from germline, CDR1 is SGHNT and CDR2 is YYREEE (reference sequence). CDR3 size: 14 residues. The CDR3 region has the DNA TGTGCCAGCAGCACCGACGGGAACCAAGAGACCCAGTACTTC. Translated: CASSTDGNQETQYF.

The rearrangement uses TRBV10-3 and TRBJ1-4; TRBD1 aligns across 10 bases. This CDR3 region has 14 residues. With 4 bases clipped from V and 8 bases from J, the junction kept 4 bases outside the gene matches. Per the germline V gene, CDR1 is ENHRY and CDR2 is SYGVKD. CDR3 protein: CAISATGGGEKLFF. The CDR3 bases are TGTGCCATCAGTGCGACAGGGGGCGGCGAAAAACTGTTTTTT.

This clone was seen a handful of times. The chain employs TRBV5-1 and TRBJ2-7; 11 bases are shared with TRBD2. Per the germline V gene, CDR1 is SGHRS and CDR2 is YFSETQ. This CDR3 comprises 15 residues. The ends lost 3 bases at V and 5 bases at J; junction bases unmatched: 7. CDR3 sequence: CASSSSTSGNHEQYF. The CDR3 DNA is TGCGCCAGCAGCTCATCGACTAGCGGGAACCACGAGCAGTACTTC.

This clone was found once. V usage is TRBV4-2 and J usage is TRBJ2-5; 8 bases match TRBD1. Germline lookup yields CDR1 LGHNA and CDR2 YNFKEQ. This CDR3 is built from 16 residues. V shed 1 base and J 3 bases; nucleotides not matched to a gene: 7. The CDR3 loop reads CASSQGAGGAEETQYF. The CDR3 nucleotides are TGTGCCAGCAGCCAAGGGGCAGGGGGCGCCGAAGAGACCCAGTACTTC.

The chain links TRBV29-1 to TRBJ1-1, with a tentative D call TRBD1 (6 bases). Germline V gene sequence: CDR1 SQVTM, CDR2 ANQGSEA. This CDR3 comprises 13 residues. V was trimmed by 4 bases and J by 3 bases, leaving 12 bases between them. The CDR3 region has the DNA TGCAGCGTTGTCAGGGGCGTCGACACTGAAGCTTTCTTT. Its protein product is CSVVRGVDTEAFF.

The table lists this clone with a few counts. The genes are TRBV6-6 and TRBJ1-1; D not resolved. Germline-derived CDR1 and CDR2 are MNHNY and SVGAGI (reference sequence). Trimming stripped 5 bases from V and 1 base from J, with 17 bases between. The CDR3 loop spans 16 amino acids. This CDR3 is CASSPTGREANTEAFF. The CDR3 DNA sequence: TGTGCCAGCAGTCCTACGGGGAGGGAGGCGAACACTGAAGCTTTCTTT.

This rearrangement joins TRBV10-3 to TRBJ1-1; D is possibly TRBD1 (5 bases). V dropped 0 bases and J dropped 3 bases, with 11 bases sitting between them. Germline V gene sequence: CDR1 ENHRY, CDR2 SYGVKD. The CDR3 contains 15 residues. The CDR3 sequence: CAISESGRADTEAFF. The DNA of the CDR3 is TGTGCCATCAGTGAGTCGGGCAGGGCCGACACTGAAGCTTTCTTT.